Described below is a single TCR beta chain sequence and its context. Its specificity is not known. The source of the sample is a study of glioma-infiltrating T cells after dendritic cell vaccination. Study results and limitations: Higher pretreatment TIL content predicted longer progression-free time and survival.

The data were produced by immunoSEQ multiplex PCR, yet TCRdb's version contains in-frame clones alone and is incomplete. The table shows about 96,000 clones, with around 80% occurring only once. J gave up 0 bases and V 1 base, and 2 bases lay outside the gene matches. CDR1 and CDR2 from the germline V gene are MGHDK and SYGVNS. The CDR3 loop spans 15 amino acids. The receptor's source is a human donor with glioblastoma. The J gene is TRBJ2-7, the V gene TRBV25-1; TRBD2 matches 8 bases. The starting material was blood, obtained before dendritic cell vaccination. The CDR3 sequence is CASSELGTSSYEQYF. CDR3 DNA sequence: TGTGCCAGCAGTGAATTGGGGACTAGCTCCTACGAGCAGTACTTC.